This T cell receptor beta chain was obtained from a study of blood T cells in healthy people across ages. Concerning this clonotype: Its antigen is still unknown.

The use of a sample-barcoded 5' primer and a J-beta primer mix characterized a second PCR of about 7 to 12 cycles. One entry per CDR3 protein, called by TCRdb with MiXCR from the 5' RACE reads. Of roughly 1.5 million distinct CDR3 sequences listed, approximately 43% are singletons. In germline, CDR1 is MNHEY, CDR2 SMNVEV (reference sequence). V lost 7 bases to trimming and J lost 5 bases; unmatched junction nucleotides: 12. This CDR3 has 16 residues. Study results and caveats: More naive CD4+ cells and higher diversity marked long-lived donors relative to aged donors.

Caucasian individuals from Russia who were healthy and aged about 6 to 95 acted as donors. The chain links TRBV27 to TRBJ2-1; 9 bases line up with TRBD2. The clonotype was recovered from a woman younger than 35 in good health. Sequencing input: blood. CDR3 coding DNA: TGTGCCAGCATGGGGCTCGCGGGGGGGCTAAACAATGAGCAGTTCTTC. Translation gives CASMGLAGGLNNEQFF.